This T cell receptor (beta chain) was profiled in a study of blood T cell repertoires in COVID-19 (dated by TCRdb to 2018 to 2021). For the wider study: Samples from collaborators originated in the United States, Italy and Spain and spanned both the acute and convalescent phases of COVID-19. The material from the prospective study consisted of cDNA or gDNA derived from T cells, B-cell-depleted T cells, or PBMCs. The dataset comprised deeply sampled blood TCRbeta repertoires from subjects exposed to, actively infected with, or recovered from COVID-19. The repertoires were made available in a free public database intended to serve as a resource for research on the immune response to SARS-CoV-2. Samples were obtained from the ongoing ImmuneRACE study (first 160 participants) and from 1,000 to 1,500 subjects provided by 6 global collaborators. A de-identified subject ID, COVID-19 status, age in years and sex were almost always included in the sample metadata. Where available, HLA class I and class II types were taken from metadata supplied by the sample provider and were not determined by assay-based typing.

This clone appeared once. What this receptor recognizes is not known. Base quality data are lacking; no much larger clone is found one base away. TCRbeta CDR3 regions were amplified from genomic DNA by means of the immunoSEQ Assay, a bias-controlled multiplex PCR. As for the authors' bioinformatics: Within the assay, amplification of reference gene primers was used to estimate how many nucleated cells each sample contained. To quantify the absolute abundance of each unique TCRbeta CDR3 rearrangement, sequence reads were collapsed and filtered. For each sample, productive Simpson clonality was calculated by taking the square root of Simpson's diversity index across productive rearrangements. Drawn from immuneACCESS, this table holds only the in-frame rearrangements with V and J called that TCRdb kept. Clones are partly lost; checked studies trace under half to an unresolved V gene and leave the rest unexplained. V, J and clone size are those of that table, while D and trimming were read from the DNA. For this sample the table gives approximately 40,000 clones, of which about 89% were detected only once. The ten largest clonotypes hold 6% to 7% of the sample.

From a lookup of the germline V gene (reference sequence), CDR1 and CDR2 are LGHDT and YNNKEL. Trimming removed 0 bases from V and 3 bases from J; the gene matches leave 4 bases unexplained. Measured from the cysteine to the phenylalanine, the CDR3 is 16 residues long. Just CDR3 DNA is preserved here, 48 bases in frame from base 1. Each collaborating institution followed its own protocols to collect whole blood in K2EDTA tubes. For TCRbeta analysis, collaborator samples were shipped as frozen whole blood, as isolated PBMCs, or as DNA extracted from either sample type. Broad study findings and their caveats: How much clinical and demographic metadata was included differed by source and by participant, and the metadata was provided uncurated.

The chain employs TRBV3-1 (or the pseudogene TRBV3-2) and TRBJ1-2, and 10 bases in between align with TRBD1. The receptor's source is a human donor in a cohort sampled during active COVID-19. Sequencing was performed on peripheral blood. The CDR3 loop reads CASSQDGTGVDYGYTF. The DNA sequence is given as TGTGCCAGCAGCCAAGATGGGACAGGGGTAGACTATGGCTACACCTTC.